Listed below are T cell receptor beta chains from one sample, sequenced in a study of kidney transplant recipient with SARS-CoV-2 infection. TCRdb recomputed calls from the reads with MiXCR, one row per CDR3 protein. The sample lists approximately 250,000 distinct CDR3 sequences; around 30% were seen once. The sequencing here drew on a blood sample, taken at baseline and on roughly day 110 from a kidney transplant recipient. The receptors here all came from a young adult male patient who had COVID-19 and was a kidney transplant recipient. These T cells may partly come from the graft donor. Each CDR3 is given with its conserved first and last residue. The D gene is left open where the match is weak. Clone size is not always given. Where it is, it says once, few, many or a class for expanded clones.

CDR3 protein,CDR3 DNA,J gene,D gene,clone size,V gene
CASSLGGGTGYYEQYF,TGTGCCAGCAGCTTAGGAGGGGGGACAGGTTACTACGAGCAGTACTTC,TRBJ2-7,TRBD1,many,TRBV7-8
CATSFSWDNEQFF,TGTGCCACCAGTTTCAGCTGGGACAATGAGCAGTTCTTC,TRBJ2-1,NA,many,TRBV24-1
CASSFVGAENTEAFF,TGCGCCAGCAGCTTCGTGGGGGCGGAGAACACTGAAGCTTTCTTT,TRBJ1-1,NA,many,TRBV5-1
CASSEENSMRKTYGYTF,TGTGCCAGCAGTGAGGAGAACTCTATGCGAAAGACCTATGGCTACACCTTC,TRBJ1-2,NA,few,TRBV6-5
CASRRKLGLAGPTRATQYF,TGTGCCAGCAGGAGGAAACTTGGACTAGCGGGACCTACCCGGGCTACGCAGTATTTT,TRBJ2-3,TRBD2,NA,TRBV12-3/TRBV12-4
CSARQGAGWFEPQHF,TGCAGTGCTAGACAAGGCGCAGGGTGGTTTGAGCCCCAGCATTTT,TRBJ1-5,NA,many,TRBV20-1
CASSVSGRGSTDTQYF,TGTGCCAGCAGCGTTAGCGGGAGAGGTAGCACAGATACGCAGTATTTT,TRBJ2-3,TRBD2,NA,TRBV9
CASGLGTDYSPLHF,TGTGCTAGTGGTTTAGGGACAGACTATTCACCCCTCCACTTT,TRBJ1-6,TRBD1,many,TRBV12-5
CASSKMHTLRKTYGYTF,TGTGCCAGCAGCAAGATGCACACCCTTCGAAAGACCTATGGCTACACCTTC,TRBJ1-2,NA,many,TRBV3-1
CASSPRASANTGELFF,TGTGCCAGCAGCCCACGGGCTAGCGCGAACACCGGGGAGCTGTTTTTT,TRBJ2-2,NA,many,TRBV9
CASSLSTGEGQRWQFF,TGTGCCAGCAGCTTAAGTACCGGGGAGGGCCAGAGATGGCAGTTCTTC,TRBJ2-1,TRBD2,NA,TRBV7-2
CASSQERECRKTYGYTF,TGTGCCAGCAGTCAAGAGCGGGAATGTAGAAAGACCTATGGCTACACCTTC,TRBJ1-2,NA,many,TRBV6-1
CASHCPVPGKTYGYTF,TGTGCCAGCCATTGCCCCGTACCAGGAAAGACCTATGGCTACACCTTC,TRBJ1-2,NA,many,TRBV5-4